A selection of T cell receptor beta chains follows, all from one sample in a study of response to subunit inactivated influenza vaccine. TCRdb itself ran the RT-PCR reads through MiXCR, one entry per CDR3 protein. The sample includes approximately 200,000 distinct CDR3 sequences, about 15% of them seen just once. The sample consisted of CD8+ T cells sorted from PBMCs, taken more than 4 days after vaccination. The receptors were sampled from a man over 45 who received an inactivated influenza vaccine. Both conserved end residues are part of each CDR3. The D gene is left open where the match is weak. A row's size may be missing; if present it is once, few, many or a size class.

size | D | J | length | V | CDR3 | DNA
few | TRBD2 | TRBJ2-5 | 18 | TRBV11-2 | CASSLDPGGTQEEETQYF | TGTGCCAGCAGCTTAGATCCGGGAGGGACACAGGAGGAGGAGACCCAGTACTTC
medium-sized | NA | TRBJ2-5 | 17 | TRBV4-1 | CASSQESSGGPQETQYF | TGCGCCAGCAGCCAAGAATCCAGCGGAGGGCCTCAAGAGACCCAGTACTTC
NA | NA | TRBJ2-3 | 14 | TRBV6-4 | CASSDSGFTDTQYF | TGTGCCAGCAGTGACTCTGGCTTCACAGATACGCAGTATTTT
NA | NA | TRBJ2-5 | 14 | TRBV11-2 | CASSGGPLSDTQYF | TGTGCCAGCAGCGGGGGACCGCTCAGCGATACCCAGTACTTC
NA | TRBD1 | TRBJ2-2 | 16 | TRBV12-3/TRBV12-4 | CASSDAGGLNTGELFF | TGTGCCAGCAGTGACGCAGGGGGTCTAAACACCGGGGAGCTGTTTTTT
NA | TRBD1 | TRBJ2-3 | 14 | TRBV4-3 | CASSHAGGADTQYF | TGCGCCAGCAGCCACGCAGGGGGCGCGGATACGCAGTATTTT
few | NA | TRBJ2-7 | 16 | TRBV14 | CASSPRGALRVYEQYF | TGTGCCAGCAGCCCAAGGGGGGCCCTTCGGGTATACGAGCAGTACTTC
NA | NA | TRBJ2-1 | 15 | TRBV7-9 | CASSWGTASYNEQFF | TGTGCCAGCAGCTGGGGGACTGCCTCCTACAATGAGCAGTTCTTC
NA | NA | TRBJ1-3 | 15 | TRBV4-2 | CASSQVPNSGNTIYF | TGTGCCAGCAGCCAAGTCCCAAACTCTGGAAACACCATATATTTT
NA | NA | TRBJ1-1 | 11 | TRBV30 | CAWSYDTEAFF | TGTGCCTGGAGTTACGACACTGAAGCTTTCTTT
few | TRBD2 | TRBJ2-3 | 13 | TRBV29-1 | CSVRGGGTDTQYF | TGCAGCGTCCGGGGGGGGGGCACAGATACGCAGTATTTT
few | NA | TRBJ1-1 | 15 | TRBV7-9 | CASSPPYAGLAEAFF | TGTGCCAGCAGCCCTCCTTACGCAGGGCTGGCTGAAGCTTTCTTT
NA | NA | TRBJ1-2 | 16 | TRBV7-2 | CASSLADWAGGDGYTF | TGTGCCAGCAGCTTAGCCGATTGGGCTGGGGGGGATGGCTACACCTTC
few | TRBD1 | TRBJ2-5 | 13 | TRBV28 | CASIMTGQETQYF | TGTGCCAGCATCATGACAGGGCAAGAGACCCAGTACTTC
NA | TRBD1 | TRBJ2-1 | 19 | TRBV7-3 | CTCSSDPTGGTGGYDEQFF | TGTACCTGCAGTTCGGACCCAACAGGAGGCACAGGGGGCTACGATGAGCAGTTCTTC
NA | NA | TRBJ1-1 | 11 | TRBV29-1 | CSVVLNTEAFF | TGCAGCGTCGTGTTGAACACTGAAGCTTTCTTT
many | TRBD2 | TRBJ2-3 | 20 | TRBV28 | CASSPTTSLAGGPDTDTQYF | TGTGCCAGCAGTCCCACCACCTCCTTAGCGGGAGGGCCGGACACAGATACGCAGTATTTT
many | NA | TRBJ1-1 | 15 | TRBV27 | CASSHVRGGGTEAFF | TGTGCCAGCAGTCACGTTCGGGGCGGAGGTACTGAAGCTTTCTTT
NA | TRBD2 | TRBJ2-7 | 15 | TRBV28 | CASSSPASGRGEQYF | TGTGCCAGCAGTTCCCCCGCTAGCGGGAGAGGCGAGCAGTACTTC
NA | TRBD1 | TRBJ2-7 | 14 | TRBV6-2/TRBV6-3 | CASPPDRGPNEQYF | TGTGCCAGCCCGCCGGACAGGGGACCCAACGAGCAGTACTTC
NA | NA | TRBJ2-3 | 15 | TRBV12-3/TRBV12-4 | CASSFRGPSTDTQYF | TGTGCCAGCAGTTTTAGGGGCCCGAGCACAGATACGCAGTATTTT
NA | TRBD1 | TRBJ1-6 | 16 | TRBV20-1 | CSARETDRGYNSPLHF | TGCAGTGCTAGAGAAACCGACAGGGGGTATAATTCACCCCTCCACTTT
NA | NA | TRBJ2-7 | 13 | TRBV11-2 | CASSSSSAYEQYF | TGTGCCAGCAGTTCGAGTAGTGCCTACGAGCAGTACTTC
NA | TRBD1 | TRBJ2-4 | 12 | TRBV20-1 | CSARDRRGRRVF | TGCAGTGCTAGAGATCGAAGGGGGCGGCGAGTCTTC
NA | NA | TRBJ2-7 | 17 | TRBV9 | CASSGTNQDPPIYEQYF | TGTGCCAGCAGCGGGACAAATCAGGACCCACCTATCTACGAGCAGTACTTC
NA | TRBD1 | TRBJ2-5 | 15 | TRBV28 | CASSAHDRVGETQYF | TGTGCCAGCAGTGCACATGACAGGGTCGGGGAGACCCAGTACTTC
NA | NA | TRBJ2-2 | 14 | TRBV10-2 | CASSESRTTGELFF | TGCGCCAGCAGTGAGTCGAGGACTACCGGGGAGCTGTTTTTT
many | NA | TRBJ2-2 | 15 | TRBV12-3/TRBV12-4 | CASSFRHLNTGELFF | TGTGCCAGCAGTTTTCGACACCTTAACACCGGGGAGCTGTTTTTT
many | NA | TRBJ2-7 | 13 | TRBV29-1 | CSVRGESSYEQYF | TGCAGCGTCCGGGGTGAGAGCTCCTACGAGCAGTACTTC
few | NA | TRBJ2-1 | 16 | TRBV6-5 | CASSYRWTQLHYEQFF | TGTGCCAGCAGTTACCGTTGGACTCAACTCCACTATGAGCAGTTCTTC